The present entry profiles one TCR beta chain with its context. Its antigen is not known. This sample stems from a study of cytomegalovirus exposure and HLA in healthy donors. The V end was cut by 7 bases, the J end by 5 bases, with 17 bases between. Germline V gene sequence: CDR1 SQVTM, CDR2 ANQGSEA. This CDR3 spans 13 amino acids. Study-level findings and limits: There were 150 to 200 TCR beta chains listed as cytomegalovirus-associated. A subsequent analysis found that TCR clusters from the first cohort also tended to co-occur in the 110 or so validation repertoires, with about 94% of cluster scores above 0.

Sequencing was performed with immunoSEQ multiplex PCR; in TCRdb, only in-frame clones are kept and a portion is missing. The repertoire holds 99,000 or so clones, 86% seen once, with 3% to 4% in the top ten. Sequenced material: PBMCs. The receptor was isolated from a woman younger than 35 in good health and CMV-seropositive. The J gene is TRBJ1-2, the V gene TRBV29-1; possibly TRBD1 for D (6 bases). The CDR3 DNA reads TGCAGCGGGACAGAATCCTCCCAATATGGCTACACCTTC. Its protein product is CSGTESSQYGYTF.